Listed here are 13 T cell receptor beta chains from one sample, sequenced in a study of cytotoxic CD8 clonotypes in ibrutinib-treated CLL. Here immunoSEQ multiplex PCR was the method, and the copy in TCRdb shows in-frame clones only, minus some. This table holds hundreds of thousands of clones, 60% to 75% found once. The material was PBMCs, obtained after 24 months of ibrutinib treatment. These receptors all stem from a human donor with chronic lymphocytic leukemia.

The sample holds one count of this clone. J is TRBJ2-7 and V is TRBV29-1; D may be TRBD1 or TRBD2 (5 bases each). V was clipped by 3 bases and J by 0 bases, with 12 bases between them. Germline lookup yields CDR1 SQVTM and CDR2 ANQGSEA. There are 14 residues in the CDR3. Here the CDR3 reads CSVDTGLSSYEQYF. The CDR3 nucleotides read TGCAGCGTTGATACAGGACTTTCCTCCTACGAGCAGTACTTC.

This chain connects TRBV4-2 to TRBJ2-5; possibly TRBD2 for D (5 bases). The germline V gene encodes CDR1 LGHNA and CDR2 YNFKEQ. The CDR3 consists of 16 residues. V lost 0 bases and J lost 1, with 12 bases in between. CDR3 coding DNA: TGTGCCAGCAGCCAAGAGTCCTGGGCGGGCCAAGAGACCCAGTACTTC. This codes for CASSQESWAGQETQYF.

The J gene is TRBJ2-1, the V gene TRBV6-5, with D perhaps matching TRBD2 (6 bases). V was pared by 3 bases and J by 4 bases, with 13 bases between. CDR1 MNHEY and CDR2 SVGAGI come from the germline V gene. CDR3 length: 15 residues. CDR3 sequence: CASSYSASVYNEQFF. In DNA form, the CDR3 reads TGTGCCAGCAGTTATTCGGCTAGCGTATACAATGAGCAGTTCTTC.

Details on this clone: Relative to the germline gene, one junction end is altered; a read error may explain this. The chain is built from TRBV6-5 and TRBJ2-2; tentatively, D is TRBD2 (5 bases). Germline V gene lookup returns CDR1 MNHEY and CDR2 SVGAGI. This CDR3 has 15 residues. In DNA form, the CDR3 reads TGTGCCAGCAGTTTCGGACTTCTGAACGCCGGGGAGCTGTTTTTT. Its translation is CASSFGLLNAGELFF.

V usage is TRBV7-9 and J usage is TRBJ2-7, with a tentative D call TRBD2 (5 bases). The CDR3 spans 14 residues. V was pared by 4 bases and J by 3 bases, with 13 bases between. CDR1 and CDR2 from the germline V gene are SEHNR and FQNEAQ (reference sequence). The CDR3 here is CASSSGERYYEQYF. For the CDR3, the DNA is TGTGCCAGCAGCTCCGGGGAGAGATACTACGAGCAGTACTTC.

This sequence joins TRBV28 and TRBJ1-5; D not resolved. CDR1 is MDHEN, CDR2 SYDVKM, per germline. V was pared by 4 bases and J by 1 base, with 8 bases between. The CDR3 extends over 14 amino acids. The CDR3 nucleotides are TGTGCCAGCAGTTATCCGGGGAGCAATCAGCCCCAGCATTTT. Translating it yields CASSYPGSNQPQHF.

The CDR3 region is CAISDIDSGGPYEQYF. In nucleotides, the CDR3 is TGTGCCATCAGTGATATCGATTCAGGGGGACCCTACGAGCAGTACTTC. The V gene is TRBV10-3, the J gene TRBJ2-7; the match to TRBD1 covers 7 bases. The CDR3 extends over 16 amino acids. V gave up 3 bases and J gave up 2 bases; unmatched junction bases: 10. In germline, CDR1 is ENHRY, CDR2 SYGVKD.

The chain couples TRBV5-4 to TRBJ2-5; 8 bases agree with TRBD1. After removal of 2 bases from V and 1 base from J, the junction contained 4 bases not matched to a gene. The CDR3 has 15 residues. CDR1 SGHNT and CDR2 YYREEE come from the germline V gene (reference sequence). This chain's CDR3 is CASSFPGTGQETQYF. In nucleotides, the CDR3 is TGTGCCAGCAGCTTCCCCGGGACAGGCCAAGAGACCCAGTACTTC.

The CDR3 region has the DNA TGTGCCACGAAAGGACGTAACACTGAAGCTTTCTTT. This encodes CATKGRNTEAFF. The V gene is TRBV19, the J gene TRBJ1-1; D is unclear. The V end was cut by 10 bases, the J end by 2 bases, with 11 bases between. The CDR3 covers 12 residues. The germline gives CDR1 LNHDA, CDR2 SQIVND (reference sequence).

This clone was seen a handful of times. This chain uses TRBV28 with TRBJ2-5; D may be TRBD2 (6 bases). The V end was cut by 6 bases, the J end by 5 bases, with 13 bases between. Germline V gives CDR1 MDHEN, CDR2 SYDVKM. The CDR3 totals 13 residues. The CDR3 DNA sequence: TGTGCCAGCAGATCGACTAGTGGCGAGACCCAGTACTTC. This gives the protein CASRSTSGETQYF.

CDR3 protein: CSVEFGQAVGYTF. CDR3 in DNA: TGCAGCGTTGAATTCGGGCAGGCGGTGGGCTACACCTTC. The chain has TRBV29-1 and TRBJ1-2; D gene ambiguous. Germline CDR1 is SQVTM and CDR2 is ANQGSEA. Trimming took 2 bases from V and 8 from J, leaving 15 bases between them. The CDR3 extends over 13 amino acids.

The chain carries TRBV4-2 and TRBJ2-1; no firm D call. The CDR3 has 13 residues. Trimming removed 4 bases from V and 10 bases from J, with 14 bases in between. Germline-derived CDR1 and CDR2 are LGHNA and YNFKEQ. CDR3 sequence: CASSPQGVQEQFF. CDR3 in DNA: TGTGCCAGCAGCCCCCAAGGCGTGCAGGAGCAGTTCTTC.

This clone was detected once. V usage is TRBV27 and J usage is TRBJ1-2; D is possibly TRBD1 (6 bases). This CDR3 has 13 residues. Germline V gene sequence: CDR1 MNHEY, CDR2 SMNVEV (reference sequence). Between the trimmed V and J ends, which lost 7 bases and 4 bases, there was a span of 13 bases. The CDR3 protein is CASTDKDSYGYTF. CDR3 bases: TGTGCCAGCACCGATAAGGACAGCTATGGCTACACCTTC.